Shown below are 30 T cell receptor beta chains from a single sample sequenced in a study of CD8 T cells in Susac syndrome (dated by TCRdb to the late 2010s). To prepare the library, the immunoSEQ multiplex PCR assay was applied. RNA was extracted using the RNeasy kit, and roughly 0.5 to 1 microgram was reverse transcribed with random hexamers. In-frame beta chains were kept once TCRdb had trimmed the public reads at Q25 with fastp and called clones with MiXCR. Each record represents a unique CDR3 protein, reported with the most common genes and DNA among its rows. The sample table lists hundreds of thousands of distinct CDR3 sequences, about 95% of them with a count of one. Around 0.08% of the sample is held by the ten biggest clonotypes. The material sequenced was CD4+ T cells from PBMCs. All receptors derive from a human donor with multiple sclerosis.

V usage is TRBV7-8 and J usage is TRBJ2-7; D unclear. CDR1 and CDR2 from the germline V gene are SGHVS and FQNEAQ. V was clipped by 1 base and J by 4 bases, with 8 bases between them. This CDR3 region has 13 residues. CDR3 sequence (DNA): TGTGCCAGCAGCTTAGTTGTGTATTACGAGCAGTACGTC. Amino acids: CASSLVVYYEQYV.

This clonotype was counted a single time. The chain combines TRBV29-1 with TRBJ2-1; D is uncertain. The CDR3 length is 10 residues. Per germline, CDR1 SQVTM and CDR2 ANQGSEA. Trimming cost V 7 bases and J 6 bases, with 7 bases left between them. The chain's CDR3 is CSALANEQFF. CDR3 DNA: TGCAGCGCCCTCGCCAATGAGCAGTTCTTC.

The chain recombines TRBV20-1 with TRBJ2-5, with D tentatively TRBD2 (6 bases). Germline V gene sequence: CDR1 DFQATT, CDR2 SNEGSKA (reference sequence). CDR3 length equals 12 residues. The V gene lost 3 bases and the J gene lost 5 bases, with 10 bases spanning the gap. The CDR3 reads CSASWSGETQYF. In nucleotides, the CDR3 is TGCAGTGCTAGTTGGAGCGGGGAGACCCAGTACTTC.

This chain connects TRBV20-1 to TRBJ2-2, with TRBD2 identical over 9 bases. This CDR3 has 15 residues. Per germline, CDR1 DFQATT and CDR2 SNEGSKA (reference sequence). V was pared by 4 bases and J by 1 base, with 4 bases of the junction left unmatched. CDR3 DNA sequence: TGCAGTGCTAAACCTAGCGGGGTGAACACCGGGGAGCTGTTTTTT. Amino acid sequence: CSAKPSGVNTGELFF.

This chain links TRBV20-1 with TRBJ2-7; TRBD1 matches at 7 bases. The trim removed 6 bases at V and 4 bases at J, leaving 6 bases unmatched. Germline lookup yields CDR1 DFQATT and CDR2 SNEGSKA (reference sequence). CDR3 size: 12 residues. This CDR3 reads CSAATGRYEQYF. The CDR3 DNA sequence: TGCAGTGCAGCGACAGGGCGATACGAGCAGTACTTC.

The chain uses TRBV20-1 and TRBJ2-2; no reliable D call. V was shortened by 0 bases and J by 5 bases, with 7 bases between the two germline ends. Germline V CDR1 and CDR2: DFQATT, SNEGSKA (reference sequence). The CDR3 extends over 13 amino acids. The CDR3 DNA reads TGCAGTGCTAGAGACAGGAGTACCGGGGAGCTGTTTTTT. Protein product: CSARDRSTGELFF.

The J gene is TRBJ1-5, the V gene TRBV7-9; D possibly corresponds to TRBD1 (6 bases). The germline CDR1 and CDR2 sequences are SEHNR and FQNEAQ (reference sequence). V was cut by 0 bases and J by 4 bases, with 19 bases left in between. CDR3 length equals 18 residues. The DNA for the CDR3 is TGTGCCAGCAGCTTAGCACCCGGGGGCCTCATGACGAATCAGCCCCAGCATTTT. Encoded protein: CASSLAPGGLMTNQPQHF.

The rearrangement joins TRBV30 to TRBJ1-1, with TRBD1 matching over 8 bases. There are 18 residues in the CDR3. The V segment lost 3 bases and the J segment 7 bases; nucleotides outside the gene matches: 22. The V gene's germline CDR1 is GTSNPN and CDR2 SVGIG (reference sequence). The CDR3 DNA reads TGTGCCTGGAGCGGACTAAACCCTCCGCAGGGGGCTGGGGGTGAAGCTTTCTTT. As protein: CAWSGLNPPQGAGGEAFF.

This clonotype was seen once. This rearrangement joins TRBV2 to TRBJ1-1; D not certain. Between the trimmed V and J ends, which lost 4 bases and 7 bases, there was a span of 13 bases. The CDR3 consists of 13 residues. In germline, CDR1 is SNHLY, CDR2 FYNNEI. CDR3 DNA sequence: TGTGCCAGCAGTGTATTTGGGTCGGATGAAGCTTTCTTT. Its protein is CASSVFGSDEAFF.

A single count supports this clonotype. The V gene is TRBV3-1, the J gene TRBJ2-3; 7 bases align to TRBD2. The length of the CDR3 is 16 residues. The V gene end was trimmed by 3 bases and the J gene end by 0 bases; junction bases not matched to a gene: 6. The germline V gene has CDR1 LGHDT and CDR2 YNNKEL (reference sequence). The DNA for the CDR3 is TGTGCCAGCAGCCAGATTCTAGCGGTTAGCACAGATACGCAGTATTTT. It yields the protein CASSQILAVSTDTQYF.

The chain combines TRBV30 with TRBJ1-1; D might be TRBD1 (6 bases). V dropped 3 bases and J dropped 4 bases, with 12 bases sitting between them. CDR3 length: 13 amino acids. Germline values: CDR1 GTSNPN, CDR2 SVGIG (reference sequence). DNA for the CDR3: TGTGCCTGGAGACAGGGAACGGGCACTGAAGCTTTCTTT. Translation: CAWRQGTGTEAFF. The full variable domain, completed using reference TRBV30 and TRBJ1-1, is SQTIHQWPATLVQPVGSPLSLECTVEGTSNPNLYWYRQAAGRGLQLLFYSVGIGQISSEVPQNLSASRPQDRQFILSSKKLLLSDSGFYLCAWRQGTGTEAFFGQGTRLTVV.

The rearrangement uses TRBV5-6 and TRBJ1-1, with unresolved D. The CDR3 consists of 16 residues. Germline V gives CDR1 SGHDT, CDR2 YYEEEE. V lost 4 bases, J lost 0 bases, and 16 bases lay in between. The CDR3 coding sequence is TGTGCCAGCAGCAACCTGGACCGTGTTTTGAACACTGAAGCTTTCTTT. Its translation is CASSNLDRVLNTEAFF. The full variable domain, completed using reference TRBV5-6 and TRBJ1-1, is DAGVTQSPTHLIKTRGQQVTLRCSPKSGHDTVSWYQQALGQGPQFIFQYYEEEERQRGNFPDRFSGHQFPNYSSELNVNALLLGDSALYLCASSNLDRVLNTEAFFGQGTRLTVV.

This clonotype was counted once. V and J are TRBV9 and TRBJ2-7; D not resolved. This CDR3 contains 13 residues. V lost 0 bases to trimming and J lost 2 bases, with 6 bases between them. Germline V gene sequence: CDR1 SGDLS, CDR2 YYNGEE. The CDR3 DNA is TGTGCCAGCAGCGTAGAAGACACCTACGAGCAGTACTTC. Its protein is CASSVEDTYEQYF.

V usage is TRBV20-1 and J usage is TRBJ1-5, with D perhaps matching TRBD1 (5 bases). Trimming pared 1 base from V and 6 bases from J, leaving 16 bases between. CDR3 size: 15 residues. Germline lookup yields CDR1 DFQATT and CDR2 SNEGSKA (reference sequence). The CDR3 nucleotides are TGCAGTGCTAGAGTTGGTTCGGGGGGGAGTCAGCCCCAGCATTTT. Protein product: CSARVGSGGSQPQHF.

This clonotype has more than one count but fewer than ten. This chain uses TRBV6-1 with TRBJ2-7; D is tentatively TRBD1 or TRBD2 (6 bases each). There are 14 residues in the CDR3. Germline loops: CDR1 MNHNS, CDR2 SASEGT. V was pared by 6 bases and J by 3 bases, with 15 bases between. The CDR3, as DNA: TGTGCCAGCAGCCTCCAAGGGGGGCTCTACGAGCAGTACGTC. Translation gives CASSLQGGLYEQYV.

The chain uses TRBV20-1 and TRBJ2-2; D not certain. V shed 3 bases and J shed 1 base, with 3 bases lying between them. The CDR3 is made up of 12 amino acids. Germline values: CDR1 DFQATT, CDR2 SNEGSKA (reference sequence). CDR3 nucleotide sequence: TGCAGTGCTAGTGGGAACACCGGGGAGCTGTTTTTT. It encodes CSASGNTGELFF.

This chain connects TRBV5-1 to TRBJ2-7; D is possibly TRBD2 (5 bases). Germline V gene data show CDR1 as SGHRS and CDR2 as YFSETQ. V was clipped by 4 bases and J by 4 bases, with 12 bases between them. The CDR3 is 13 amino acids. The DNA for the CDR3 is TGCGCCAGCAGCCCATCCGGGGAATACGAGCAGTACTTC. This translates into CASSPSGEYEQYF.

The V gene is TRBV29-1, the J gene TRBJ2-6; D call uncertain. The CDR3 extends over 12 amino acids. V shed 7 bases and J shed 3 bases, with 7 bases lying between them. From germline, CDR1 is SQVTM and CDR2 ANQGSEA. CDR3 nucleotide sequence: TGCAGCGGAGTGAATGGGGCCAACGTCCTGACTTTC. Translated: CSGVNGANVLTF.

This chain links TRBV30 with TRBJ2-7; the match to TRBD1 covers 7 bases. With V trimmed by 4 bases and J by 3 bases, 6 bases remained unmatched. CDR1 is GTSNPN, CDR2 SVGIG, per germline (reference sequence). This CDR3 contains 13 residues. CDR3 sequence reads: CAWTRDSDYEQYF. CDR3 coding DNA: TGTGCCTGGACCCGGGACAGCGACTACGAGCAGTACTTC.

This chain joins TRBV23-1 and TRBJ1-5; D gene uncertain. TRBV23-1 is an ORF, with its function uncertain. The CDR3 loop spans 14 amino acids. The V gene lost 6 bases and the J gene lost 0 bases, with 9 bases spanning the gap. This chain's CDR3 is CASRATLSNQPQHF. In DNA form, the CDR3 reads TGCGCCAGCAGAGCGACACTTAGCAATCAGCCCCAGCATTTT.

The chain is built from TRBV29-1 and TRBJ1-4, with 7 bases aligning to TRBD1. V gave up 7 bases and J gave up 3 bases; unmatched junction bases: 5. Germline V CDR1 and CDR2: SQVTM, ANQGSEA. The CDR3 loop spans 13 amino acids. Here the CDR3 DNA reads TGCAGCGCCGGACAGGCGGCTAATGAAAAACTGTTTTTT. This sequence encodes CSAGQAANEKLFF.

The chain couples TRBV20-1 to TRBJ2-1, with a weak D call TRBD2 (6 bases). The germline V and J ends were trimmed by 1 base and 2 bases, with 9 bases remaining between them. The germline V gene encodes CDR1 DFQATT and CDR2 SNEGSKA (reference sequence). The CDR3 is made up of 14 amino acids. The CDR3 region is CSARVAGPYNEQFF. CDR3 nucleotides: TGCAGTGCTAGAGTGGCGGGACCCTACAATGAGCAGTTCTTC.

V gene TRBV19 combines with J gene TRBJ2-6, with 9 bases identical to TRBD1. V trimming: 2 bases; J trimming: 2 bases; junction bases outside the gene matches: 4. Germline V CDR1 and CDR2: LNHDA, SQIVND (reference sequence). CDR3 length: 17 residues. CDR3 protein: CASSISYRGPGANVLTF. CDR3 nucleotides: TGTGCCAGTAGTATAAGCTACAGGGGGCCTGGGGCCAACGTCCTGACTTTC.

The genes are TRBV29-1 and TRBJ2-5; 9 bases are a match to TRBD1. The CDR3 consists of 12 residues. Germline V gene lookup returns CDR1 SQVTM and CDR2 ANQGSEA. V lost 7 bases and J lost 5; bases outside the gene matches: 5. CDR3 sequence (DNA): TGCAGCGCTACAGGGGGCTTCGAGACCCAGTACTTC. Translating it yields CSATGGFETQYF.

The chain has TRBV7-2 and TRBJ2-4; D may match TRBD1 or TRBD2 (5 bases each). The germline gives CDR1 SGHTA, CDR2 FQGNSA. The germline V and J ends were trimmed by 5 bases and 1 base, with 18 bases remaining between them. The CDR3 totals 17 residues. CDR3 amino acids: CASSPAPPGRAKNIQYF. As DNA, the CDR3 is TGTGCCAGCAGCCCAGCACCGCCGGGGCGGGCCAAAAACATTCAGTACTTC.

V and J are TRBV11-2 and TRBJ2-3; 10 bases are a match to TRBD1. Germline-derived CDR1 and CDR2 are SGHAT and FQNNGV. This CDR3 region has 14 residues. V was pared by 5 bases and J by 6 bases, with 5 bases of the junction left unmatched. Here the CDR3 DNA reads TGTGCCAGCAGCGTCGACAGGGGGCTGGATACGCAGTATTTT. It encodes CASSVDRGLDTQYF.

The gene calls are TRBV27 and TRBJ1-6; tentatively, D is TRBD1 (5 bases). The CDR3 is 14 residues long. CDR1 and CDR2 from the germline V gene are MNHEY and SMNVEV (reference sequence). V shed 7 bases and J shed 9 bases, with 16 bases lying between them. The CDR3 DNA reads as TGTGCCAGCACTAATGGGGGGGTTGGTTCACCCCTCCACTTT. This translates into CASTNGGVGSPLHF.

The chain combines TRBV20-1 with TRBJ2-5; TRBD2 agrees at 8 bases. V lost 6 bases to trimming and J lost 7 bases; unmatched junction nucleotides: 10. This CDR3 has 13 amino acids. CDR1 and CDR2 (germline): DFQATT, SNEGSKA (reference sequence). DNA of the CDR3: TGCAGTGCCCAACTAGCGGCCTCTAGGACCCAGTACTTC. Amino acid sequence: CSAQLAASRTQYF.

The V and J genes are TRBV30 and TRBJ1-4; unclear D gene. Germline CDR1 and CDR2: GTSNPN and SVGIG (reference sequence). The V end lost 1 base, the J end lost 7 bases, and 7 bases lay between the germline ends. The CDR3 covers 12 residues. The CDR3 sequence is CAWSAGGEKLFF. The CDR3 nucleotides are TGTGCCTGGAGTGCGGGAGGTGAAAAACTGTTTTTT.

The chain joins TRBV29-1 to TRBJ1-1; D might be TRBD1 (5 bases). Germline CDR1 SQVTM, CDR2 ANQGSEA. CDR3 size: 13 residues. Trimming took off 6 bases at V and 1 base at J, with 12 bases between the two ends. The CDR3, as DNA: TGCAGCGTGACATGGGGGGGGAACACTGAAGCTTTCTTT. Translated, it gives CSVTWGGNTEAFF.